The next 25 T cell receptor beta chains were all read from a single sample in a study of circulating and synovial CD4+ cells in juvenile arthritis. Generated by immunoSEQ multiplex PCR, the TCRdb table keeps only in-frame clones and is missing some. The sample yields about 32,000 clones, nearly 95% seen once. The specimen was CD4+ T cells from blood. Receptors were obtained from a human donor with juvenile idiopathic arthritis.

The CDR3 coding sequence is TGTGCCAGCAGTTACCGACGACTAGCGGGAGAAAACGAGCAGTACTTC. It yields the protein CASSYRRLAGENEQYF. V is TRBV6-5 and J is TRBJ2-7; 12 bases are shared with TRBD2. The CDR3 is 16 amino acids. V lost 2 bases, J lost 5 bases, and 7 bases stayed unmatched. Germline V gives CDR1 MNHEY, CDR2 SVGAGI.

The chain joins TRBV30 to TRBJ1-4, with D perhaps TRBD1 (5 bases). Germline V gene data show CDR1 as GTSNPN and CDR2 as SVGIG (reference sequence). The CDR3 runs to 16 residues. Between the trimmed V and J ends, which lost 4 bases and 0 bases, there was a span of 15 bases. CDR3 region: CAWTAGQGATNEKLFF. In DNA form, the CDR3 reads TGTGCCTGGACCGCTGGCCAGGGTGCAACTAATGAAAAACTGTTTTTT.

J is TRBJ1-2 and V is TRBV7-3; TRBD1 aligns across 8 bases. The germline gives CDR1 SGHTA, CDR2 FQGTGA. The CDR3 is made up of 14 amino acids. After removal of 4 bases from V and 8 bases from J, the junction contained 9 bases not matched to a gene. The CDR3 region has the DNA TGTGCCAGCAGCTACACTCCAGGGGGCGACGGCTACACCTTC. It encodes CASSYTPGGDGYTF.

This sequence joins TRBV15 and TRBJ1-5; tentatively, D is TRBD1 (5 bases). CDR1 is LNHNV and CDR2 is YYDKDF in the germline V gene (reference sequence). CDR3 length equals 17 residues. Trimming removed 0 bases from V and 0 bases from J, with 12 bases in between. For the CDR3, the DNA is TGTGCCACCAGCAGAGAGGGCCTTGGACATAGCAATCAGCCCCAGCATTTT. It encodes CATSREGLGHSNQPQHF. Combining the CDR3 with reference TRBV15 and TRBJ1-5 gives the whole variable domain DAMVIQNPRYQVTQFGKPVTLSCSQTLNHNVMYWYQQKSSQAPKLLFHYYDKDFNNEADTPDNFQSRRPNTSFCFLDIRSPGLGDTAMYLCATSREGLGHSNQPQHFGDGTRLSIL.

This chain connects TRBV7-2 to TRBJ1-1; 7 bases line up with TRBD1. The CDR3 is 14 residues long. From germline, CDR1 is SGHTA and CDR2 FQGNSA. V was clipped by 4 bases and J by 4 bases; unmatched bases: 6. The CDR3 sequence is CASSSRQGLTEAFF. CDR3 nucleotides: TGTGCCAGCAGCTCTCGACAGGGCCTCACTGAAGCTTTCTTT. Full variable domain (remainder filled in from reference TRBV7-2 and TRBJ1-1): GAGVSQSPSNKVTEKGKDVELRCDPISGHTALYWYRQSLGQGLEFLIYFQGNSAPDKSGLPSDRFSAERTGGSVSTLTIQRTQQEDSAVYLCASSSRQGLTEAFFGQGTRLTVV.

CDR3 nucleotides: TGTGCCAGCAGTCCGCTACTAGCGGGCAACTACGAGCAGTACTTC. This translates into CASSPLLAGNYEQYF. This sequence joins TRBV28 and TRBJ2-7; the match to TRBD2 covers 9 bases. CDR3 length: 15 residues. Trimming cost V 5 bases and J 3 bases; bases outside gene matches: 8. Germline CDR1 and CDR2: MDHEN and SYDVKM.

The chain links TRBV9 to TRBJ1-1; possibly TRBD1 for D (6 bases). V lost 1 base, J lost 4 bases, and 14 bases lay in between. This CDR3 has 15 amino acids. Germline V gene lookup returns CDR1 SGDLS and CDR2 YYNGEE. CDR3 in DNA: TGTGCCAGCAGCGTATTGGGGGGGCCGGGCACTGAAGCTTTCTTT. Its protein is CASSVLGGPGTEAFF. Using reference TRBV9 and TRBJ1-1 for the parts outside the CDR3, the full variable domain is DSGVTQTPKHLITATGQRVTLRCSPRSGDLSVYWYQQSLDQGLQFLIQYYNGEERAKGNILERFSAQQFPDLHSELNLSSLELGDSALYFCASSVLGGPGTEAFFGQGTRLTVV.

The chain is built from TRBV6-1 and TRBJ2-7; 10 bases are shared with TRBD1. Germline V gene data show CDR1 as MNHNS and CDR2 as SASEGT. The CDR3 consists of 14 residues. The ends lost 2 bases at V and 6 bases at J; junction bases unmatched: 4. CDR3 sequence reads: CASSEQGQGLEQYF. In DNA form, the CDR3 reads TGTGCCAGCAGTGAACAGGGACAGGGGCTCGAGCAGTACTTC.

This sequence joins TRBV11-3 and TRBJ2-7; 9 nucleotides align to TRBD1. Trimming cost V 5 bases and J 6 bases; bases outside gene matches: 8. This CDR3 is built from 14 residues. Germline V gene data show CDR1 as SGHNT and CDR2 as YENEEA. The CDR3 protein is CASSPGTGTREQYF. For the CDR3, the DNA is TGTGCCAGCAGCCCCGGGACAGGGACGCGCGAGCAGTACTTC.

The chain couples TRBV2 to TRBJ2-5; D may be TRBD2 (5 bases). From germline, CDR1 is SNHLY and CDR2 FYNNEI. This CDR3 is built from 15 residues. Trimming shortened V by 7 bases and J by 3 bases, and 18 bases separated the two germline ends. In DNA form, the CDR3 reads TGTGCCAGCACCCCATCAACACTAGAAGAAGAGACCCAGTACTTC. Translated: CASTPSTLEEETQYF.

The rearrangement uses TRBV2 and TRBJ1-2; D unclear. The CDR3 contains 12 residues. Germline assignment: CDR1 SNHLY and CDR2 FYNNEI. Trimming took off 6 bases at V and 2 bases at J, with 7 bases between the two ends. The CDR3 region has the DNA TGTGCCAGCAGGCGATTAAACTATGGCTACACCTTC. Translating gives CASRRLNYGYTF. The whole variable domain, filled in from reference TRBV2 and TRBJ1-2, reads EPEVTQTPSHQVTQMGQEVILRCVPISNHLYFYWYRQILGQKVEFLVSFYNNEISEKSEIFDDQFSVERPDGSNFTLKIRSTKLEDSAMYFCASRRLNYGYTFGSGTRLTVV.

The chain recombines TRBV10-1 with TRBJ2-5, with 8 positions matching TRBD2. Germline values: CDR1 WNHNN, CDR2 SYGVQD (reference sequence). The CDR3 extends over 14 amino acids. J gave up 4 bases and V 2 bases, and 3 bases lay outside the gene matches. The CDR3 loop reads CASSEGLALETQYF. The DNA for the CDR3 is TGCGCCAGCAGTGAGGGACTAGCCCTAGAGACCCAGTACTTC.

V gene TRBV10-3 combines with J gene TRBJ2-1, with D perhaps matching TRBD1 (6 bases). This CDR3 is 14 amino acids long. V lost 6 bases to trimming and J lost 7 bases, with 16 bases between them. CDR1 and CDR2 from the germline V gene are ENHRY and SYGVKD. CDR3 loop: CAIRAGAPGNEQFF. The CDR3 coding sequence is TGTGCCATCAGGGCAGGGGCCCCTGGGAATGAGCAGTTCTTC.

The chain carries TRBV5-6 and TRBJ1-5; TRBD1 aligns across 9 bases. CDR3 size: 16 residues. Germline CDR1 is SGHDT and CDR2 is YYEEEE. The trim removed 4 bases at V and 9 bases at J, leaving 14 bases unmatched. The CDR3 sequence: CASSPGQGLSEGPQHF. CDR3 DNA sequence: TGTGCCAGCAGCCCGGGACAGGGCCTTAGCGAGGGGCCCCAGCATTTT. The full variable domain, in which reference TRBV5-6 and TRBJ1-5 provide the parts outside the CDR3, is DAGVTQSPTHLIKTRGQQVTLRCSPKSGHDTVSWYQQALGQGPQFIFQYYEEEERQRGNFPDRFSGHQFPNYSSELNVNALLLGDSALYLCASSPGQGLSEGPQHFGDGTRLSIL.

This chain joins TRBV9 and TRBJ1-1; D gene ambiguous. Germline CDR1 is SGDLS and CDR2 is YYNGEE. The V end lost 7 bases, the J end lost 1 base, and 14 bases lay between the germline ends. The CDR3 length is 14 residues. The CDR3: CASSVGPSNTEAFF. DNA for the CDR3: TGTGCCAGCTCCGTAGGGCCTTCGAACACTGAAGCTTTCTTT.

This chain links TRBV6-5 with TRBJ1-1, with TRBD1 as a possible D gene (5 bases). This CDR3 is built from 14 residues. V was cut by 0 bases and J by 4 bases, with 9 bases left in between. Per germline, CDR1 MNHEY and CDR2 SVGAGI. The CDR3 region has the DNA TGTGCCAGCAGTTACTCGCAGGGTAGCACTGAAGCTTTCTTT. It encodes CASSYSQGSTEAFF.

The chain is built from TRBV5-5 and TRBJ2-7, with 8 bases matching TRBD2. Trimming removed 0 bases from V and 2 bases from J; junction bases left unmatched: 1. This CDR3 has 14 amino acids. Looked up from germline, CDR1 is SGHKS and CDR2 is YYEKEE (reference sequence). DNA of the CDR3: TGTGCCAGCAGCTTGGTCGGGAGGGCCTACGAGCAGTACTTC. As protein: CASSLVGRAYEQYF.

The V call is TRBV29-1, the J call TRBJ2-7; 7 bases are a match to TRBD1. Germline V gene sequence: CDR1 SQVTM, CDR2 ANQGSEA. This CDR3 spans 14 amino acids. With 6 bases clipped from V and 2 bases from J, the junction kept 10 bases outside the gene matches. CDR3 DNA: TGCAGCGTCGGGGACAGACTACGACCCTACGAGCAGTACTTC. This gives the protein CSVGDRLRPYEQYF.

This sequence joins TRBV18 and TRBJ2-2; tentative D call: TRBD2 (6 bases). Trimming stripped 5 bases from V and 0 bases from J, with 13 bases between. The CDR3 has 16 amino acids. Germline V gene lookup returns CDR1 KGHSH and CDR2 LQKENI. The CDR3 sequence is CASSSRSGANTGELFF. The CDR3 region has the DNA TGTGCCAGCTCATCCCGATCGGGGGCGAACACCGGGGAGCTGTTTTTT.

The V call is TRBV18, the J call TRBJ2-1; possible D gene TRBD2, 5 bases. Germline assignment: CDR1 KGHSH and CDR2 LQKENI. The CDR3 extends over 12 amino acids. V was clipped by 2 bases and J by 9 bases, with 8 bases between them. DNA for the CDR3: TGTGCCAGCTCACCAGTCGAGGGTGAGCAGTTCTTC. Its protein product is CASSPVEGEQFF.

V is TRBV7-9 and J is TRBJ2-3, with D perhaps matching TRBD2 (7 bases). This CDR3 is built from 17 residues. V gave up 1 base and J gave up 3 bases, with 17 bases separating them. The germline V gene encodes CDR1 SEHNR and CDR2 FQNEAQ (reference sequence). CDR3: CASSLGEGGASTDTQYF. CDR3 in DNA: TGTGCCAGCAGCTTAGGGGAGGGGGGGGCGTCAACAGATACGCAGTATTTT.

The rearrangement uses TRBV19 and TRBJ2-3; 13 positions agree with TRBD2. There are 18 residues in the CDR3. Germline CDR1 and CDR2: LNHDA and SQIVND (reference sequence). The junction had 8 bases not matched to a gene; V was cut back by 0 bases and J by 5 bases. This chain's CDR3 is CASSIDGGLAGRGDTQYF. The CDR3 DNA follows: TGTGCCAGTAGTATAGATGGGGGACTAGCGGGACGGGGAGATACGCAGTATTTT. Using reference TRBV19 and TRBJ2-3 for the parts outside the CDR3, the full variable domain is DGGITQSPKYLFRKEGQNVTLSCEQNLNHDAMYWYRQDPGQGLRLIYYSQIVNDFQKGDIAEGYSVSREKKESFPLTVTSAQKNPTAFYLCASSIDGGLAGRGDTQYFGPGTRLTVL.

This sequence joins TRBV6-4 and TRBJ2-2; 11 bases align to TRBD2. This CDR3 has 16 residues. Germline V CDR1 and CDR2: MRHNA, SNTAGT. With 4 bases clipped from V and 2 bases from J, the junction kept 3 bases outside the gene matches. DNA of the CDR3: TGTGCCAGCAGTGCCACTAGCGGGGGCAACACCGGGGAGCTGTTTTTT. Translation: CASSATSGGNTGELFF.

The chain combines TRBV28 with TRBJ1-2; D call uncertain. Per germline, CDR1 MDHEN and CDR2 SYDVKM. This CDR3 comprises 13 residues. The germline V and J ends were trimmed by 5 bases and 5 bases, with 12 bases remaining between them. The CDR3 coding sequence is TGTGCCAGCAGTCTAGGGCGGGGATATGGCTACACCTTC. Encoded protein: CASSLGRGYGYTF.

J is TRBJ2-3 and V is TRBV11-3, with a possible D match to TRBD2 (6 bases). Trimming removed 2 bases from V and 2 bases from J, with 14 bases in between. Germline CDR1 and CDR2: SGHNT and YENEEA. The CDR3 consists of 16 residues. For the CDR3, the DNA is TGTGCCAGCAGCTTACTGGGGGGTCGGCCCACAGATACGCAGTATTTT. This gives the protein CASSLLGGRPTDTQYF.